These 11 T cell receptor beta chains originate from one sample sequenced in a study of blood T cell repertoires in COVID-19. The protocol was immunoSEQ multiplex PCR, while the TCRdb copy is restricted to in-frame clones and leaves out a portion. This sample has hundreds of thousands of clones, with about 90% found just once. Sequenced material: peripheral blood. Receptors originate from a man of 80 years or more with acute or convalescent COVID-19.

This chain connects TRBV6-6 to TRBJ1-2; D gene uncertain. Germline CDR1 and CDR2: MNHNY and SVGAGI (reference sequence). V lost 7 bases to trimming and J lost 6 bases, with 15 bases between them. The CDR3 length is 13 residues. CDR3 nucleotides: TGTGCCAGCACCTCTCGAGGAGACGATGGCTACACCTTC. Protein: CASTSRGDDGYTF.

The chain joins TRBV19 to TRBJ1-1; TRBD1 agrees at 8 bases. The J segment lost 11 bases and the V segment lost 4 bases, leaving 9 bases of the junction unmatched. CDR3 length: 13 amino acids. Germline CDR1 is LNHDA and CDR2 is SQIVND (reference sequence). The CDR3 DNA reads as TGTGCCAGTAGTACCCGACAGGGGAAGAATGCTTTCTTT. Its protein product is CASSTRQGKNAFF.

The rearrangement uses TRBV7-2 and TRBJ2-7; weak D call: TRBD2 (6 bases). The V and J ends lost 0 bases and 4 bases respectively, with 10 bases between them. The V gene's germline CDR1 is SGHTA and CDR2 FQGNSA. The CDR3 spans 14 residues. This chain's CDR3 is CASSLAGTRYEQYF. The CDR3, as DNA: TGTGCCAGCAGCTTAGCCGGGACTCGTTACGAGCAGTACTTC. Supplemented by reference TRBV7-2 and TRBJ2-7, the full variable domain reads GAGVSQSPSNKVTEKGKDVELRCDPISGHTALYWYRQSLGQGLEFLIYFQGNSAPDKSGLPSDRFSAERTGGSVSTLTIQRTQQEDSAVYLCASSLAGTRYEQYFGPGTRLTVT.

This chain connects TRBV9 to TRBJ2-1; 9 positions agree with TRBD1. The CDR3 extends over 17 amino acids. CDR1 is SGDLS and CDR2 is YYNGEE in the germline V gene. Trimming took 4 bases from V and 3 from J; bases not matched to a gene: 11. The CDR3 loop reads CASSFHTGTGSYNEQFF. The CDR3 bases are TGTGCCAGCAGCTTTCATACCGGGACAGGGAGCTACAATGAGCAGTTCTTC.

This chain connects TRBV7-2 to TRBJ2-7; 13 positions agree with TRBD2. CDR1 SGHTA and CDR2 FQGNSA come from the germline V gene. This CDR3 has 15 residues. Trimming took 5 bases from V and 3 from J; bases not matched to a gene: 4. This chain's CDR3 is CASSLGTSGNYEQYF. The CDR3 DNA is TGTGCCAGCAGCCTCGGGACTAGCGGGAACTACGAGCAGTACTTC.

This clone was seen just once. The genes are TRBV28 and TRBJ1-5, with 10 bases lining up with TRBD1. Germline trimming cut 2 bases from V and 11 bases from J; bases unmatched to any gene: 12. Germline V gene lookup returns CDR1 MDHEN and CDR2 SYDVKM. This CDR3 has 16 amino acids. CDR3 sequence reads: CASSLTSGTGDLAQHF. In DNA form, the CDR3 reads TGTGCCAGCAGTTTAACCTCGGGGACAGGGGATTTGGCCCAGCATTTT.

The chain links TRBV7-9 to TRBJ2-3, with D unresolved. Germline V gene sequence: CDR1 SEHNR, CDR2 FQNEAQ (reference sequence). The CDR3 extends over 12 amino acids. With 6 bases removed from V and 2 bases from J, the gap between germline ends came to 6 bases. The CDR3 region is CASSFITDTQYF. CDR3 coding DNA: TGTGCCAGCAGTTTTATCACAGATACGCAGTATTTT. The complete variable domain, with remaining parts taken from reference TRBV7-9 and TRBJ2-3, reads DTGVSQNPRHKITKRGQNVTFRCDPISEHNRLYWYRQTLGQGPEFLTYFQNEAQLEKSRLLSDRFSAERPKGSFSTLEIQRTEQGDSAMYLCASSFITDTQYFGPGTRLTVL.

The chain carries TRBV4-3 and TRBJ2-3; perhaps TRBD2 as D (5 bases). The germline CDR1 and CDR2 sequences are LGHNA and YSLEER. The CDR3 totals 15 residues. V was cut by 5 bases and J by 1 base, with 13 bases left in between. The CDR3 spells CASSTPAGGTDTQYF. The CDR3 DNA is TGCGCCAGCAGCACCCCGGCCGGGGGCACAGATACGCAGTATTTT.

The DNA for the CDR3 is TGTGCCAGGGTACTAGGGGGTTCAGAGACCCAGTACTTC. Its protein is CARVLGGSETQYF. V gene TRBV19 combines with J gene TRBJ2-5, with TRBD1 as a possible D gene (6 bases). Germline V gene data show CDR1 as LNHDA and CDR2 as SQIVND (reference sequence). The germline V and J ends were trimmed by 9 bases and 4 bases, with 15 bases remaining between them. The CDR3 runs 13 residues.

This chain joins TRBV6-1 and TRBJ1-2; D call uncertain. V shed 2 bases and J shed 2 bases, with 6 bases lying between them. Germline CDR1 reads MNHNS; CDR2 reads SASEGT. The CDR3 length is 13 residues. CDR3 coding DNA: TGTGCCAGCAGTGAATGGGAGAACTATGGCTACACCTTC. Encoded protein: CASSEWENYGYTF.

The chain joins TRBV7-2 to TRBJ1-2; TRBD1 matches at 11 bases. Trimming removed 3 bases from V and 3 bases from J; junction bases left unmatched: 0. The CDR3 spans 14 residues. CDR1 is SGHTA and CDR2 is FQGNSA in the germline V gene. CDR3 sequence reads: CASSLGQGDYGYTF. The DNA for the CDR3 is TGTGCCAGCAGCTTGGGACAGGGGGACTATGGCTACACCTTC.